One sample yielded the 4 T cell receptor beta chains listed below, sequenced in a study of T cell responses to AZD1222 COVID-19 vaccine. Here immunoSEQ multiplex PCR was the method, and the copy in TCRdb shows in-frame clones only, minus some. Of 160,000 or so clones in the sample, around 94% were seen once. The starting material was peripheral blood, obtained 28 days after the second AZD1222 dose. These receptors originate from an adult who received the AZD1222 COVID-19 vaccine.

The V and J genes are TRBV28 and TRBJ2-2, with TRBD1 as a possible D gene (6 bases). Germline assignment: CDR1 MDHEN and CDR2 SYDVKM. This CDR3 has 16 amino acids. V was clipped by 1 base and J by 1 base, with 10 bases between them. The CDR3 protein is CASSLFRGQNTGELFF. DNA for the CDR3: TGTGCCAGCAGTTTATTCAGGGGACAGAACACCGGGGAGCTGTTTTTT.

The chain joins TRBV28 to TRBJ1-5; no reliable D call. CDR1 is MDHEN, CDR2 SYDVKM, per germline. Trimming took 3 bases from V and 2 from J, leaving 14 bases between them. There are 16 residues in the CDR3. CDR3 DNA sequence: TGTGCCAGCAGTTTTATAGGGTTTACGGGCAATCAGCCCCAGCATTTT. Its protein product is CASSFIGFTGNQPQHF.

The J gene is TRBJ1-5, the V gene TRBV5-1; 9 nucleotides match TRBD1. The CDR3 is made up of 15 amino acids. V dropped 4 bases and J dropped 7; count of bases not matched to a gene: 9. The germline V gene has CDR1 SGHRS and CDR2 YFSETQ. CDR3 amino acids: CASSVQGAVGQPQHF. CDR3 sequence (DNA): TGCGCCAGCAGCGTACAGGGGGCGGTCGGACAGCCCCAGCATTTT.

The chain combines TRBV19 with TRBJ2-3, with TRBD2 matching over 7 bases. Germline CDR1 LNHDA, CDR2 SQIVND (reference sequence). J gave up 4 bases and V 10 bases, and 11 bases lay outside the gene matches. The CDR3 contains 14 residues. The chain's CDR3 is CATTGLPVPDTQYF. As DNA, the CDR3 is TGTGCCACAACGGGACTACCAGTCCCAGATACGCAGTATTTT.